This record concerns one T cell receptor beta chain sequence. Assay: immunoSEQ multiplex PCR; the TCRdb copy retains only in-frame clones and omits some. The data show about 160,000 clones, approximately 84% seen once. These data come from a study of cytomegalovirus exposure and HLA in healthy donors. This CDR3 has 13 amino acids. The V and J ends lost 1 base and 4 bases respectively, with 7 bases between them. In germline, CDR1 is MNHNS, CDR2 SASEGT. The specimen was PBMCs. The V gene is TRBV6-1, the J gene TRBJ1-2, with D hard to call. This clonotype was sampled from a man younger than 45 in good health and CMV-seropositive. In DNA form, the CDR3 reads TGTGCCAGCAGTGAAGGGCCTTTCTATGGCTACACCTTC. It is translated as CASSEGPFYGYTF.